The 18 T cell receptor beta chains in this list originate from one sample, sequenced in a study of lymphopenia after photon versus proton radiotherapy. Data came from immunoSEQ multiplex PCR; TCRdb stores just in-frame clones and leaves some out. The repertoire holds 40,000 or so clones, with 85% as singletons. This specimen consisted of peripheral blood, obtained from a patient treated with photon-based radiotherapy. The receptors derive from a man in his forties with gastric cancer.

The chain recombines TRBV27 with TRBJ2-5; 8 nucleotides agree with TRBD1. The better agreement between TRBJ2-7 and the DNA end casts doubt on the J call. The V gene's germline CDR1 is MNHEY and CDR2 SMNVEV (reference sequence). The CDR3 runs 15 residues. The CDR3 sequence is CASSPKRTGLYEQYF. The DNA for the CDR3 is TGTGCCAGCAGCCCGAAACGGACAGGGCTCTACGAGCAGTACTTC.

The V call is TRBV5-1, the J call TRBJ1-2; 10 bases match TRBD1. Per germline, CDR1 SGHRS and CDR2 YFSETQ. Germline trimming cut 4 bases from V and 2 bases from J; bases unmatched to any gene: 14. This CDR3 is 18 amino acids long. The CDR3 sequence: CASSPEGTGVGRNYGYTF. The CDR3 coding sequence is TGCGCCAGCAGCCCGGAAGGGACAGGGGTTGGAAGAAACTATGGCTACACCTTC.

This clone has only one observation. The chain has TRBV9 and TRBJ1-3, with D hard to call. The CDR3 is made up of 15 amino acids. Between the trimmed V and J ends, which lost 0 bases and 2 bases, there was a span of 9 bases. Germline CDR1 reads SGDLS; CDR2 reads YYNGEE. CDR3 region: CASSVGERTGNTIYF. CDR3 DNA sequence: TGTGCCAGCAGCGTAGGTGAAAGGACTGGAAACACCATATATTTT.

CDR3 region: CASSPPGLAGGPRGETQYF. CDR3 bases: TGTGCCAGCTCACCACCGGGACTAGCGGGGGGACCTCGGGGGGAGACCCAGTACTTC. The rearrangement uses TRBV18 and TRBJ2-5, with TRBD2 matching 15 bases. This CDR3 spans 19 amino acids. The V and J ends lost 0 bases and 5 bases, in that order; junction bases with no gene match: 10. Germline CDR1 reads KGHSH; CDR2 reads LQKENI.

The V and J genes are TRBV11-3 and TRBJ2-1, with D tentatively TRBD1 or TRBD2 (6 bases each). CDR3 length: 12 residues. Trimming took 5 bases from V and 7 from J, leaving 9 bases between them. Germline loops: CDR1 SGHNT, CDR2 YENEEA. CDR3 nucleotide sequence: TGTGCCAGCAGCAGGGGGGAGAATGAGCAGTTCTTC. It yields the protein CASSRGENEQFF.

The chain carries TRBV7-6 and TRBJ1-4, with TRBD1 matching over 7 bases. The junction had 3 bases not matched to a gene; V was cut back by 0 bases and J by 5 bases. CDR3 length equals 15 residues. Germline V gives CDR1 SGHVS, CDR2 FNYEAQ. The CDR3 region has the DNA TGTGCCAGCAGCTTAGCGACAGGGTTGAATGAAAAACTGTTTTTT. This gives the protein CASSLATGLNEKLFF.

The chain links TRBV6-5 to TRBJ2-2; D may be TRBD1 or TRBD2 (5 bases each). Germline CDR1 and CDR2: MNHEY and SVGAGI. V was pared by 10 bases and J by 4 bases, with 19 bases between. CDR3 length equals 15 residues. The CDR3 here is CATTSSRGFTGELFF. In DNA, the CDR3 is TGTGCCACGACATCTTCGAGGGGCTTCACCGGGGAGCTGTTTTTT.

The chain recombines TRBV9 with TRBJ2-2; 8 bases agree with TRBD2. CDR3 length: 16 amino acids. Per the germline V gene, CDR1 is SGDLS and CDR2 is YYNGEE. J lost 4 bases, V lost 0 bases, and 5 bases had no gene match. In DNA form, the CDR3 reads TGTGCCAGCAGCGTAGGTAGCGGGGCCCTCACCGGGGAGCTGTTTTTT. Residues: CASSVGSGALTGELFF. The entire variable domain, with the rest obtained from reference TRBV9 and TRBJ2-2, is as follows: DSGVTQTPKHLITATGQRVTLRCSPRSGDLSVYWYQQSLDQGLQFLIQYYNGEERAKGNILERFSAQQFPDLHSELNLSSLELGDSALYFCASSVGSGALTGELFFGEGSRLTVL.

In nucleotides, the CDR3 is TGTGCCACCAGCTTAGGGAGCGGGGGGGCCTCTGGGGCCAACGTCCTGACTTTC. Amino acid sequence: CATSLGSGGASGANVLTF. The chain has TRBV15 and TRBJ2-6; TRBD2 matches at 10 bases. V shed 5 bases and J 0 bases; nucleotides not matched to a gene: 7. CDR3 length: 18 amino acids. Germline assignment: CDR1 LNHNV and CDR2 YYDKDF (reference sequence).

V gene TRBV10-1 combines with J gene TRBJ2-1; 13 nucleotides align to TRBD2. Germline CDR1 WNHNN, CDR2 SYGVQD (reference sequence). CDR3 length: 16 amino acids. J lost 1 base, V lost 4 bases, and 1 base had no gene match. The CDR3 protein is CASSVTSGGSYNEQFF. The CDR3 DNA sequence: TGCGCCAGCAGTGTGACTAGCGGGGGGTCCTACAATGAGCAGTTCTTC.

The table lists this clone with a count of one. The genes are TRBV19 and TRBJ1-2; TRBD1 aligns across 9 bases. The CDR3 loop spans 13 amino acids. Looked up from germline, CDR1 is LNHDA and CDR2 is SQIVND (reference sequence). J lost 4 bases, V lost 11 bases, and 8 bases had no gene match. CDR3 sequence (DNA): TGTGCCGCATGGGACAGGGCAAGCTATGGCTACACCTTC. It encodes CAAWDRASYGYTF.

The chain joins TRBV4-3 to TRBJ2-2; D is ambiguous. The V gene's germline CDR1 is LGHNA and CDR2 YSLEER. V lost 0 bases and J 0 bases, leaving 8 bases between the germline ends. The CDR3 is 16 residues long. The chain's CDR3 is CASSQDASPNTGELFF. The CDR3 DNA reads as TGCGCCAGCAGCCAAGATGCCAGCCCGAACACCGGGGAGCTGTTTTTT.

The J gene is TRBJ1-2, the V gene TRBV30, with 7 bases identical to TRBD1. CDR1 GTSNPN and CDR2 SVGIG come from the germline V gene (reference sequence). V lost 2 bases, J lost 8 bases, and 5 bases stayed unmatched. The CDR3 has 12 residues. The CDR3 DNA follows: TGTGCCTGGAGTACAGGGGTGGAAGGCTACACCTTC. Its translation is CAWSTGVEGYTF.

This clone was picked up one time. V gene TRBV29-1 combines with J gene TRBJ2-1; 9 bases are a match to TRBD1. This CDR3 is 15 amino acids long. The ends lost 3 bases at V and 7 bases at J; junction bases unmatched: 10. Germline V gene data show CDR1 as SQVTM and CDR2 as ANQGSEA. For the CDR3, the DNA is TGCAGCGTTGACGTCCGGGACAGGGTGGTGAATGAGCAGTTCTTC. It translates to CSVDVRDRVVNEQFF.

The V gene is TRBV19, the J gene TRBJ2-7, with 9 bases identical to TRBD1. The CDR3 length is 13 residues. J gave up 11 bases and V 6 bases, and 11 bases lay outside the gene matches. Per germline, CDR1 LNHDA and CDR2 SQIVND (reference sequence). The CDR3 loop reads CASRAGQGSGEYF. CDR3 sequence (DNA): TGTGCCAGTAGGGCGGGACAGGGTTCGGGCGAGTACTTC.

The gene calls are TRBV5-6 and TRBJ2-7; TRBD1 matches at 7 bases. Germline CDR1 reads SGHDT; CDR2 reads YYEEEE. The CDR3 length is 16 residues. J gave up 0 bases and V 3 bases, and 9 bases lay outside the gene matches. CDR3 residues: CASSYFDRDFSYEQYF. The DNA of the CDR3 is TGTGCCAGCAGCTACTTCGACAGGGATTTCTCCTACGAGCAGTACTTC.

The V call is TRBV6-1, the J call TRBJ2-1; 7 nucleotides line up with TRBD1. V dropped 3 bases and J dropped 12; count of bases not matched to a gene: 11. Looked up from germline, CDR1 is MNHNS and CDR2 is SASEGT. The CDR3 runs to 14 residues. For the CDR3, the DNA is TGTGCCAGCAGTGACCAGTACCTAAACAGGGGGCAGTTCTTC. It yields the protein CASSDQYLNRGQFF.

The CDR3 DNA reads as TGTGCCAGCACCGCAGGGGGCGGGGGCGAGCAGTACTTC. It encodes CASTAGGGGEQYF. The V call is TRBV28, the J call TRBJ2-7; D is perhaps TRBD1 (8 bases). The CDR3 consists of 13 residues. Germline CDR1 reads MDHEN; CDR2 reads SYDVKM. The V end was cut by 7 bases, the J end by 6 bases, with 16 bases between.